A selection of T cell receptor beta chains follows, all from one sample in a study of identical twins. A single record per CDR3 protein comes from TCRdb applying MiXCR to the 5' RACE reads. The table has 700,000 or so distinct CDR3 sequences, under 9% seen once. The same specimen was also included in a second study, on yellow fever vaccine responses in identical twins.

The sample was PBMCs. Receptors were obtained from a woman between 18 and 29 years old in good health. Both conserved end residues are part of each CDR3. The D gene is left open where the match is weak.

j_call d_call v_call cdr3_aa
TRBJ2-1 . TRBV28 CASSPHAGGANHEQFF
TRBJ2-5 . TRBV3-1 CASSQAGAIQETQYF
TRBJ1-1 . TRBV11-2 CASSLVRGNRRVNTEAFF
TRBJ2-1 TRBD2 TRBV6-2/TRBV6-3 CASSSGTSDEQFF
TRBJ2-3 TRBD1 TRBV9 CASSGWGQHTDTQYF
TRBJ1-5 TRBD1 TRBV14 CASSPRGQGNQPQHF
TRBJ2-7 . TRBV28 CASSTANSYEQYF
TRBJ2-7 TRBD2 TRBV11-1 CASSLQTGARKLAGEYQQYF
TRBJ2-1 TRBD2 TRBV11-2 CASSLVPGGGRMYNEQFF
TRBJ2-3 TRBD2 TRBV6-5 CASSYREGGADTQYF
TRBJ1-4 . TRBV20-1 CSARGRNEKLFF
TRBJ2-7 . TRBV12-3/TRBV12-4 CASRGFTYEQYF
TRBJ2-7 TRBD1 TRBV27 CATKIDRGPYEQYF
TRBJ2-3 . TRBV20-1 CSASRRATTDTQYF
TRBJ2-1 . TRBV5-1 CASSLVAGRSYNEQFF
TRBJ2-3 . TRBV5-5 CASSWIASDTQYF
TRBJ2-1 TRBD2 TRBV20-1 CSARTLAGEYYNEQFF
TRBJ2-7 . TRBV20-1 CSARSDRAYEQYF
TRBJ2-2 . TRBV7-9 CASRGDTAANTGELFF
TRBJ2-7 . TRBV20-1 CSARDLVGQISYEQYF
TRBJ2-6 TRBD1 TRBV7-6 CASSFLQGAGANVLTF
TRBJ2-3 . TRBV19 CASSNTDTQYF
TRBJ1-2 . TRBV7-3 CASSPEGTPKPGIF
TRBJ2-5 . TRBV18 CASSPSQGETQYF
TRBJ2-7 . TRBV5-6 CASTKRGESDEQYF
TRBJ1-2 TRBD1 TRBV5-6 CASSYRQGASGYTF
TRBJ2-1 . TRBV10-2 CASSVSLGHEQFF
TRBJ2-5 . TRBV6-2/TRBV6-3 CASSYSTYQETQYF
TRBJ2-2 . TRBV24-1 CATSGRAYTGELFF
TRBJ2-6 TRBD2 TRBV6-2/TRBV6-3 CASSYSSGGTSGANVLTF
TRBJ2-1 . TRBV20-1 CSALVLGLNEQFF
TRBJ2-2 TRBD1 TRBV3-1 CASRALTGAPTGELFF
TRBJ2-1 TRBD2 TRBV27 CASSLSGGGSYNEQFF
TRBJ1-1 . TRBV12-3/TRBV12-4 CASSPVRVETEAFF
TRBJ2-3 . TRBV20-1 CSARFGPGKEDTQYF